The text below deals with one TCR beta chain. Its cognate antigen is unknown. Profiling relied on immunoSEQ multiplex PCR, and the TCRdb table lists in-frame clones only, not all of them. The data show around 99,000 clones, approximately 90% seen once. Trimming pared 4 bases from V and 5 bases from J, leaving 22 bases between. This CDR3 comprises 16 residues. Germline loops: CDR1 SGDLS, CDR2 YYNGEE. The data were obtained in a study of T cell responses to AZD1222 COVID-19 vaccine. Study-level findings and limits: Only after the peak T cell response were repertoires sampled. CD4 TCRs linked to vaccination spanned spike, dominating at 160-218 and 743-854. Once two AZD1222 doses were given, Spike-specific TCR breadth and depth went up. Clonal diversity may have been underestimated in mostly white British donors.

This chain uses TRBV9 with TRBJ2-7; TRBD1 might be the D (8 bases). The source of this sequence is an adult who received the AZD1222 COVID-19 vaccine. Sequenced here: peripheral blood, sampled 28 days after the second AZD1222 dose. CDR3 sequence (DNA): TGTGCCAGCAGCATCGAGGGGGGGACAGGCCTAGACGAGCAGTACTTC. Translating it yields CASSIEGGTGLDEQYF.